The TCR beta chain under discussion was sequenced for a study of blood T cell repertoires in COVID-19. Study-wide background: Material from acute and convalescent COVID-19 was sourced from the United States, Italy and Spain. From T cells, B-cell-depleted T cells, or PBMCs came the material, which was cDNA or gDNA.

Germline V gene data show CDR1 as SGHDN and CDR2 as FVKESK. The ends lost 0 bases at V and 0 bases at J; junction bases unmatched: 4. The CDR3 runs 16 residues. In the original workflow: Counts of nucleated cells, estimated from reference gene primer amplification, were obtained. Profiled with immunoSEQ multiplex PCR; TCRdb holds only in-frame clones, not every one. The D gene and trimming were derived from the DNA, and the V and J assignments and clone size from that table. Of under 400,000 clones listed, nearly 90% were seen once; the top ten hold approximately 7%. The specimen sequenced was peripheral blood. This chain joins TRBV14 and TRBJ1-1, with 7 nucleotides matching TRBD1. This TCR was sampled from a man between 18 and 35 years old with active or convalescent COVID-19. DNA for the CDR3: TGTGCCAGCAGCCAAGATTGGGGACAGATGAACACTGAAGCTTTCTTT. Translated: CASSQDWGQMNTEAFF.